Presented here are 12 T cell receptor beta chains from one specimen sequenced in a study of blood T cell repertoires in COVID-19. Sequencing used immunoSEQ multiplex PCR; TCRdb keeps in-frame clones, though not all of them. In the table there are roughly 570,000 clones, about 88% of which are singletons. The specimen was peripheral blood. These receptors all come from a woman between 50 and 59 years old with COVID-19, enrolled during active disease.

The sample holds a few counts of this clone. The chain combines TRBV7-9 with TRBJ1-2, with 7 bases matching TRBD1. The ends lost 4 bases at V and 3 bases at J; junction bases unmatched: 2. The CDR3 loop spans 13 amino acids. Germline V lookup: CDR1 SEHNR, CDR2 FQNEAQ (reference sequence). The CDR3: CASSSGGDYGYTF. CDR3 nucleotides: TGTGCCAGCAGCTCAGGGGGAGACTATGGCTACACCTTC. The entire variable domain, with the rest obtained from reference TRBV7-9 and TRBJ1-2, is as follows: DTGVSQNPRHKITKRGQNVTFRCDPISEHNRLYWYRQTLGQGPEFLTYFQNEAQLEKSRLLSDRFSAERPKGSFSTLEIQRTEQGDSAMYLCASSSGGDYGYTFGSGTRLTVV.

The chain recombines TRBV14 with TRBJ2-6; possible D gene TRBD1, 6 bases. V was clipped by 3 bases and J by 0 bases, with 12 bases between them. The CDR3 is made up of 17 amino acids. From germline, CDR1 is SGHDN and CDR2 FVKESK. CDR3 nucleotides: TGTGCCAGCAGCCACGGACAGCTCTACTCTGGGGCCAACGTCCTGACTTTC. Amino acid sequence: CASSHGQLYSGANVLTF.

This clone appeared a single time. The chain employs TRBV7-3 and TRBJ2-2, with TRBD2 as a possible D gene (6 bases). From germline, CDR1 is SGHTA and CDR2 FQGTGA. V was cut by 5 bases and J by 5 bases, with 12 bases left in between. The CDR3 runs to 14 residues. The CDR3 protein is CASSPRGITGELFF. CDR3 nucleotide sequence: TGTGCCAGCAGCCCCCGGGGGATAACCGGGGAGCTGTTTTTT.

The V call is TRBV18, the J call TRBJ2-7, with 7 nucleotides matching TRBD1. The CDR3 is made up of 15 amino acids. V gave up 3 bases and J gave up 0 bases; unmatched junction bases: 5. The V gene's germline CDR1 is KGHSH and CDR2 LQKENI. The CDR3 is CASSPRDSYSYEQYF. CDR3 DNA: TGTGCCAGCTCACCTAGGGACAGCTACTCCTACGAGCAGTACTTC.

The table lists this clone with a few counts. The V gene is TRBV5-6, the J gene TRBJ2-7; 8 bases match TRBD1. Trimming removed 4 bases from V and 1 base from J; junction bases left unmatched: 10. The germline V gene encodes CDR1 SGHDT and CDR2 YYEEEE. The CDR3 runs 16 residues. The CDR3 DNA follows: TGTGCCAGCAGCCAGTACTCGGGGGACAGGTCCTACGAGCAGTACTTC. It codes for CASSQYSGDRSYEQYF.

As concerns this clone: This sample includes further DNA sequences coding for the same CDR3. The genes are TRBV5-4 and TRBJ1-1; D ambiguous. This CDR3 is built from 13 residues. The V gene's germline CDR1 is SGHNT and CDR2 YYREEE (reference sequence). The V end lost 0 bases, the J end lost 1 base, and 4 bases lay between the germline ends. CDR3 DNA: TGTGCCAGCAGCTTGGGGAGGAACACTGAAGCTTTCTTT. This encodes CASSLGRNTEAFF.

J is TRBJ2-2 and V is TRBV5-1; 9 positions agree with TRBD2. This CDR3 has 16 amino acids. Germline CDR1 is SGHRS and CDR2 is YFSETQ. The J segment lost 5 bases and the V segment lost 3 bases, leaving 8 bases of the junction unmatched. CDR3 sequence reads: CASSSSPSGGTGELFF. CDR3 DNA sequence: TGCGCCAGCAGCTCTTCTCCGAGCGGGGGGACCGGGGAGCTGTTTTTT.

This sequence joins TRBV20-1 and TRBJ2-2, with unresolved D. This CDR3 region has 11 residues. In germline, CDR1 is DFQATT, CDR2 SNEGSKA (reference sequence). Trimming removed 3 bases from V and 7 bases from J, with 6 bases in between. The CDR3 sequence is CSARSFGELFF. The CDR3 region has the DNA TGCAGTGCTAGGTCCTTCGGGGAGCTGTTTTTT.

The J gene is TRBJ1-2, the V gene TRBV6-1; D unclear. Trimming pared 5 bases from V and 4 bases from J, leaving 11 bases between. This CDR3 has 13 residues. Germline V gene lookup returns CDR1 MNHNS and CDR2 SASEGT. The CDR3 DNA sequence: TGTGCCAGCAGTTATGAGGCTGTCTATGGCTACACCTTC. Translating gives CASSYEAVYGYTF.

The sample holds many counts of this clone. V is TRBV7-2 and J is TRBJ2-7; D may be TRBD1 (5 bases). Germline loops: CDR1 SGHTA, CDR2 FQGNSA. The V end was cut by 1 base, the J end by 3 bases, with 7 bases between. The CDR3 sequence is 13 residues long. As DNA, the CDR3 is TGTGCCAGCAGCTTAGGACAGCTCTACGAGCAGTACTTC. Encoded protein: CASSLGQLYEQYF.

This clone was recorded only once. The chain has TRBV7-2 and TRBJ1-2; D unresolved. The CDR3 spans 16 residues. Trimming took off 4 bases at V and 8 bases at J, with 23 bases between the two ends. Germline-derived CDR1 and CDR2 are SGHTA and FQGNSA. CDR3 region: CASSSNLTPSSVGYTF. Written as DNA, the CDR3 is TGTGCCAGCAGCTCAAATTTGACTCCGTCCTCTGTGGGCTACACCTTC. Supplemented by reference TRBV7-2 and TRBJ1-2, the full variable domain reads GAGVSQSPSNKVTEKGKDVELRCDPISGHTALYWYRQSLGQGLEFLIYFQGNSAPDKSGLPSDRFSAERTGGSVSTLTIQRTQQEDSAVYLCASSSNLTPSSVGYTFGSGTRLTVV.

The CDR3 spells CASSLGDIQGYGYTF. DNA for the CDR3: TGTGCCAGCAGTTTAGGAGACATTCAGGGTTATGGCTACACCTTC. The chain carries TRBV28 and TRBJ1-2, with D possibly being TRBD1 (5 bases). Trimming stripped 2 bases from V and 5 bases from J, with 15 bases between. Germline CDR1 reads MDHEN; CDR2 reads SYDVKM. The CDR3 contains 15 residues.